The T cell receptor (beta chain) described here comes from a study of spatial heterogeneity in lung cancer. Details on this clonotype: Its specificity is not known.

The time point denotes: sample taken at primary tumor resection. Untreated early-stage non-small cell lung cancer patients, 65 to 90 in total, were the donors. Study outcomes and limitations: Expanded alpha and beta TCR counts within tumors tracked tumor mutation counts. Expanded TCRs classified as ubiquitous or regional were counted, and these counts tracked ubiquitous and regional nonsynonymous mutations, respectively.

Individual TCR cDNA molecules each bore their own unique molecular identifier. TCRdb processed the 5' RACE reads anew with MiXCR; each CDR3 protein has one entry. This repertoire shows 11,000 to 15,000 distinct CDR3 sequences, 4% to 5% found once; its top ten account for about 17%. V was clipped by 4 bases and J by 0 bases, with 22 bases between them. This CDR3 is built from 19 residues. Germline CDR1 and CDR2: MNHNS and SASEGT. J is TRBJ1-5 and V is TRBV6-1; D may be TRBD1 (5 bases). Sequences were derived from lung tumor tissue, sampled at surgery. This clonotype was sampled from a female donor with early-stage non-small cell lung cancer. The CDR3 sequence is CASSVIGAFDRYSNQPQHF. CDR3 nucleotides: TGTGCCAGCAGTGTGATAGGGGCCTTCGATCGATATAGCAATCAGCCCCAGCATTTT.